Listed here are 19 T cell receptor beta chains from one sample, sequenced in a study of cytomegalovirus exposure and HLA in healthy donors. PCR primers comprised 60 Vbeta and 13 Jbeta primers. Method: immunoSEQ multiplex PCR; TCRdb's copy keeps in-frame clones and lacks some. This sample yields about 160,000 clones, of which about three quarters are seen a single time; about 0.93% belongs to the top ten. Sequenced: PBMCs. The receptors come from a woman aged 50 to 65 in good health and CMV-seropositive.

This clone has a handful of counts. The V call is TRBV2, the J call TRBJ1-1; D is unresolved. Between the trimmed V and J ends, which lost 7 bases and 4 bases, there was a span of 13 bases. The CDR3 sequence is 13 residues long. Per germline, CDR1 SNHLY and CDR2 FYNNEI. The CDR3 region has the DNA TGTGCCAGCAAGGCGCGGATCGGCACTGAAGCTTTCTTT. It translates to CASKARIGTEAFF.

The V call is TRBV5-1, the J call TRBJ1-4; 8 bases fit TRBD1. In germline, CDR1 is SGHRS, CDR2 YFSETQ. The junction had 8 bases not matched to a gene; V was cut back by 3 bases and J by 7 bases. This CDR3 has 15 residues. The CDR3 sequence is CASSSNGQGAEKLFF. CDR3 in DNA: TGCGCCAGCAGCTCCAACGGACAGGGTGCTGAAAAACTGTTTTTT.

The chain recombines TRBV7-2 with TRBJ1-6; 8 positions match TRBD1. J gave up 7 bases and V 5 bases, and 10 bases lay outside the gene matches. The germline gives CDR1 SGHTA, CDR2 FQGNSA. The CDR3 consists of 16 residues. CDR3 nucleotide sequence: TGTGCCAGCAGCGCCGATACAGGGGGTTGGAATTCACCCCTCCACTTT. Protein product: CASSADTGGWNSPLHF.

V is TRBV18 and J is TRBJ2-7; 8 bases map to TRBD1. The V gene's germline CDR1 is KGHSH and CDR2 LQKENI. V trimming: 3 bases; J trimming: 4 bases; junction bases outside the gene matches: 5. The CDR3 length is 14 residues. Written as DNA, the CDR3 is TGTGCCAGCTCACCGACAGGGGATAGTTACGAGCAGTACTTC. It is translated as CASSPTGDSYEQYF.

The chain links TRBV4-1 to TRBJ1-2; the match to TRBD1 covers 7 bases. The V gene's germline CDR1 is MGHRA and CDR2 YSYEKL. Trimming cost V 0 bases and J 8 bases; bases outside gene matches: 9. CDR3 length: 15 residues. CDR3 sequence (DNA): TGCGCCAGCAGCCAAGATTTCAGGGGGAAAAGGGGCTACACCTTC. Residues: CASSQDFRGKRGYTF.

This chain uses TRBV28 with TRBJ1-2; 8 bases map to TRBD1. V lost 5 bases and J lost 3; bases outside the gene matches: 5. The CDR3 length is 14 residues. Germline V gives CDR1 MDHEN, CDR2 SYDVKM. CDR3 nucleotides: TGTGCCAGCAGTCCGTCGGACAGGGACTATGGCTACACCTTC. It yields the protein CASSPSDRDYGYTF.

The chain has TRBV7-9 and TRBJ2-5, with 15 bases aligning to TRBD2. J was trimmed by 6 bases and V by 5 bases; bases with no gene match: 7. The germline V gene has CDR1 SEHNR and CDR2 FQNEAQ (reference sequence). This CDR3 has 16 residues. CDR3 DNA: TGTGCCAGCAGCCCCGGGACTAGCGGGAGGCAAAAGACCCAGTACTTC. Its protein is CASSPGTSGRQKTQYF. The full variable domain, its missing parts supplied by reference TRBV7-9 and TRBJ2-5, is DTGVSQNPRHKITKRGQNVTFRCDPISEHNRLYWYRQTLGQGPEFLTYFQNEAQLEKSRLLSDRFSAERPKGSFSTLEIQRTEQGDSAMYLCASSPGTSGRQKTQYFGPGTRLLVL.

The J gene is TRBJ1-2, the V gene TRBV6-4; 8 bases are shared with TRBD1. The J segment lost 4 bases and the V segment lost 2 bases, leaving 9 bases of the junction unmatched. The CDR3 sequence is 16 residues long. Germline loops: CDR1 MRHNA, CDR2 SNTAGT. The CDR3 DNA reads TGTGCCAGCAGTGACCTCCCAGGGGGCGCCGTCTATGGCTACACCTTC. Translated, it gives CASSDLPGGAVYGYTF.

J is TRBJ2-3 and V is TRBV19, with 11 bases that match TRBD2. J was trimmed by 6 bases and V by 7 bases; bases with no gene match: 9. CDR1 is LNHDA, CDR2 SQIVND, per germline (reference sequence). This CDR3 is built from 15 residues. CDR3 sequence: CASTTSGSSSDTQYF. In DNA, the CDR3 is TGTGCCAGTACCACTAGCGGGAGTTCCTCCGATACGCAGTATTTT.

CDR3 DNA sequence: TGTGCCAGCAGTGATGGACAGGGGTGGACGCCCCAGCATTTT. Translation: CASSDGQGWTPQHF. The V and J genes are TRBV6-5 and TRBJ1-5, with TRBD1 identical over 9 bases. The CDR3 sequence is 14 residues long. Per germline, CDR1 MNHEY and CDR2 SVGAGI. Unmatched junction bases numbered 8, after V lost 5 bases and J lost 9 bases.

The chain employs TRBV7-9 and TRBJ2-3, with TRBD1 matching 9 bases. The CDR3 extends over 16 amino acids. Germline CDR1 and CDR2: SEHNR and FQNEAQ (reference sequence). Trimming took 4 bases from V and 0 from J; bases not matched to a gene: 5. The CDR3 reads CASSSWDRASTDTQYF. DNA for the CDR3: TGTGCCAGCAGCTCGTGGGACAGGGCTAGCACAGATACGCAGTATTTT.

This chain uses TRBV19 with TRBJ2-7; the match to TRBD1 covers 8 bases. Germline CDR1 and CDR2: LNHDA and SQIVND (reference sequence). The V segment lost 0 bases and the J segment 6 bases; nucleotides outside the gene matches: 10. The CDR3 has 16 amino acids. The CDR3 reads CASSIDRGRGRGEQYF. In nucleotides, the CDR3 is TGTGCCAGTAGTATAGACAGGGGGCGCGGTAGGGGCGAGCAGTACTTC.

This clone was counted only a few times. CDR3 sequence reads: CASIGTQGTEAFF. The CDR3 DNA follows: TGTGCCAGCATTGGAACTCAGGGGACAGAAGCTTTCTTT. The J gene is TRBJ1-1, the V gene TRBV2, with D possibly being TRBD1 (6 bases). The CDR3 consists of 13 residues. Trimming removed 7 bases at V and 8 bases at J, with 17 bases between. Germline-derived CDR1 and CDR2 are SNHLY and FYNNEI.

V usage is TRBV7-6 and J usage is TRBJ2-5, with a possible D match to TRBD2 (5 bases). CDR3 size: 15 residues. Looked up from germline, CDR1 is SGHVS and CDR2 is FNYEAQ. Deletions cut 5 bases from V and 1 base from J, with 14 bases between. CDR3 sequence: CASSEQGLPQETQYF. CDR3 sequence (DNA): TGTGCCAGCAGCGAACAAGGACTGCCCCAAGAGACCCAGTACTTC. The whole variable domain, remainder taken from reference TRBV7-6 and TRBJ2-5, is GAGVSQSPRYKVTKRGQDVALRCDPISGHVSLYWYRQALGQGPEFLTYFNYEAQQDKSGLPNDRFSAERPEGSISTLTIQRTEQRDSAMYRCASSEQGLPQETQYFGPGTRLLVL.

This clone was found once. This chain uses TRBV2 with TRBJ2-1; the match to TRBD2 covers 9 bases. The germline V gene has CDR1 SNHLY and CDR2 FYNNEI. CDR3 size: 15 residues. The ends lost 5 bases at V and 8 bases at J; junction bases unmatched: 10. DNA of the CDR3: TGTGCCAGCAGTACATTAAGCGGGGGGTGGGATGAGCAGTTCTTC. Its translation: CASSTLSGGWDEQFF. The full variable domain, completed using reference TRBV2 and TRBJ2-1, is EPEVTQTPSHQVTQMGQEVILRCVPISNHLYFYWYRQILGQKVEFLVSFYNNEISEKSEIFDDQFSVERPDGSNFTLKIRSTKLEDSAMYFCASSTLSGGWDEQFFGPGTRLTVL.

The chain links TRBV25-1 to TRBJ1-4, with 7 bases aligning to TRBD1. Trimming took 2 bases from V and 8 from J; bases not matched to a gene: 8. Per germline, CDR1 MGHDK and CDR2 SYGVNS. The CDR3 runs to 15 residues. CDR3 bases: TGTGCCAGCAGTGAACTCGGCAGGGGGGAAGAAAAACTGTTTTTT. Translated: CASSELGRGEEKLFF.

This chain connects TRBV30 to TRBJ1-6, with D unclear. Germline CDR1 and CDR2: GTSNPN and SVGIG (reference sequence). The CDR3 totals 17 residues. V gave up 0 bases and J gave up 10 bases, with 22 bases separating them. The CDR3 DNA reads TGTGCCTGGAGTGTCAGGTCGGCGGGAGAAGGGAGGTCACCCCTCCACTTT. Its protein is CAWSVRSAGEGRSPLHF.

The chain employs TRBV28 and TRBJ1-6, with 10 bases fitting TRBD1. Germline V lookup: CDR1 MDHEN, CDR2 SYDVKM. The CDR3 covers 15 residues. Trimming at V came to 5 bases and at J to 6 bases, leaving 4 bases not matched to a gene. In DNA, the CDR3 is TGTGCCAGCAGTCTCGGGGACAGGGGTAATTCACCCCTCCACTTT. Its translation is CASSLGDRGNSPLHF.

The chain employs TRBV10-3 and TRBJ2-3, with D uncertain. The CDR3 has 12 residues. V was shortened by 6 bases and J by 0 bases, with 4 bases between the two germline ends. Per germline, CDR1 ENHRY and CDR2 SYGVKD. The CDR3 nucleotides read TGTGCCATCAGCGGGAGCACAGATACGCAGTATTTT. Its protein is CAISGSTDTQYF.